This T cell receptor beta chain was recovered during a study of early T cells in non-severe SARS-CoV-2 infection. Study as a whole: RNA in bulk from unsorted whole blood was sequenced, and chains were unpaired.

Unique molecular identifiers were attached to individual cDNA molecules. MiXCR was run by TCRdb on the 5' RACE reads, yielding one entry per CDR3 protein. Here the sample spans 30,000 or so distinct CDR3 sequences, about 6% being singletons. The germline V gene has CDR1 DFQATT and CDR2 SNEGSKA (reference sequence). CDR3 size: 14 residues. The junction had 7 bases not matched to a gene; V was cut back by 5 bases and J by 3 bases. Many counts were recorded for this clonotype. Its antigen is currently unknown. General study findings and limits: Matching against VDJdb likely underestimated virus-specific expansions, favoring anti-spike CD8.

The chain couples TRBV20-1 to TRBJ2-1; 7 nucleotides agree with TRBD1. The material sequenced was whole blood. This TCR was recovered from an adult who was a healthcare worker with PCR-confirmed SARS-CoV-2 infection or an uninfected control (not recorded which). Here the CDR3 DNA reads TGCAGTGCTGTTAGACAGGGTCTCTACAATGAGCAGTTCTTC. Translation: CSAVRQGLYNEQFF.